This T cell receptor (beta chain) derives from a study of CD8 T cells in Susac syndrome. Germline CDR1 MGHRA, CDR2 YSYEKL. The CDR3 runs to 16 residues. J was trimmed by 5 bases and V by 5 bases; bases with no gene match: 12. When the RNA was reverse transcribed, random hexamers were used with an input of 0.5 to 1 ug. TCRdb recomputed calls from the immunoSEQ multiplex PCR reads with MiXCR, one row per CDR3 protein. This table holds some 150,000 distinct CDR3 sequences, about 95% found once. The TCR originated in a human donor with multiple sclerosis. The specimen sequenced was CD8+ T cells from PBMCs. The V gene is TRBV4-1, the J gene TRBJ1-2; TRBD1 aligns across 9 bases. CDR3 DNA sequence: TGCGCCAGCAGCTTCGAACAGGGGGCCGTGGGGTATGGCTACACCTTC. Its translation is CASSFEQGAVGYGYTF.